The present T cell receptor (beta chain) was sequenced within a study of blood T cell repertoires in COVID-19. Across the whole study: Nucleic acid was either cDNA or gDNA, and it came from T cells, B-cell-depleted T cells, or PBMCs.

Germline CDR1 and CDR2: LGHDT and YNNKEL (reference sequence). Deletions cut 1 base from V and 0 bases from J, with 16 bases between. The CDR3 loop spans 19 amino acids. Two negative PCRs, clearance, or symptom resolution had been documented for recovered Cohort 3 donors. The repertoire was sequenced with immunoSEQ multiplex PCR; TCRdb's copy has only in-frame clones and lacks some. The sample holds over 140,000 clones, nearly 80% seen once. The V call is TRBV3-1 (or the pseudogene TRBV3-2), the J call TRBJ1-6; D possibly corresponds to TRBD1 (5 bases). Input material: PBMCs or T cells enriched from blood (not recorded which). The sequence was obtained from a woman aged 50 to 60 who had recovered from COVID-19. CDR3 sequence: CASSQVGGGPSSYNSPLHF. CDR3 nucleotides: TGTGCCAGCAGCCAAGTGGGGGGGGGACCGAGCTCCTATAATTCACCCCTCCACTTT.